What follows is one TCR beta chain and its context. The V gene end was trimmed by 2 bases and the J gene end by 4 bases; junction bases not matched to a gene: 5. Germline loops: CDR1 SGHRS, CDR2 YFSETQ. This CDR3 has 14 amino acids. These data are taken from a study of shared T cell receptors in the human thymus. The method was immunoSEQ multiplex PCR; TCRdb's version includes in-frame clones alone and lacks a portion of them. The sample yields hundreds of thousands of clones, 85% to 90% seen once. These data are also associated with another study on human thymus T cells. According to that study: Related studies noted strongly shared thymic repertoires across unrelated people.

This sequence was found in a boy under three years old with a congenital heart defect. The sequencing sample was made of thymocytes. The genes are TRBV5-1 and TRBJ1-2; 7 positions match TRBD1. CDR3 sequence: CASSFTDRVYGYTF. The CDR3 nucleotides read TGCGCCAGCAGCTTCACCGACAGGGTCTATGGCTACACCTTC.